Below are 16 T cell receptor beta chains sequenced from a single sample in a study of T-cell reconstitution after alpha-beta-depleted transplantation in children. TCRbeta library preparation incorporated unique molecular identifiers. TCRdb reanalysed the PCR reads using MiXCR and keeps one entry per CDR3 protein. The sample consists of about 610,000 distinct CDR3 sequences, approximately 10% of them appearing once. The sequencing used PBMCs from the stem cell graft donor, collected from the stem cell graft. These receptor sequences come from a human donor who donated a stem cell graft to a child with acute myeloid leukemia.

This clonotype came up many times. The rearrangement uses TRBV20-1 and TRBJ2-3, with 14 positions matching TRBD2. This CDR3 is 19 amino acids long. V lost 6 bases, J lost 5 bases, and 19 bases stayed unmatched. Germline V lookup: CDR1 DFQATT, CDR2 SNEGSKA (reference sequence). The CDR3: CSASDRTSGRIRVVDTQYF. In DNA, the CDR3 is TGCAGTGCCAGCGATAGGACTAGCGGGAGGATCAGAGTGGTAGATACGCAGTATTTT.

For the CDR3, the DNA is TGCAGTGCTAGTCCTAGCGGGAGGACCAATGAGCAGTTCTTC. Translated: CSASPSGRTNEQFF. The chain links TRBV20-1 to TRBJ2-1; TRBD2 matches at 11 bases. Germline-derived CDR1 and CDR2 are DFQATT and SNEGSKA (reference sequence). Germline trimming cut 3 bases from V and 6 bases from J; bases unmatched to any gene: 4. The CDR3 loop spans 14 amino acids.

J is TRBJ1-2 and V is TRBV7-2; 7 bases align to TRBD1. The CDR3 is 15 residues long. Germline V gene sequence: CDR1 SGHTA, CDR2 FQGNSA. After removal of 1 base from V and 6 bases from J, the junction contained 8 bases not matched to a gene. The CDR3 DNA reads TGTGCCAGCAGCTTAGAGACAGGGCGCGGTAATGGCTACACCTTC. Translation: CASSLETGRGNGYTF.

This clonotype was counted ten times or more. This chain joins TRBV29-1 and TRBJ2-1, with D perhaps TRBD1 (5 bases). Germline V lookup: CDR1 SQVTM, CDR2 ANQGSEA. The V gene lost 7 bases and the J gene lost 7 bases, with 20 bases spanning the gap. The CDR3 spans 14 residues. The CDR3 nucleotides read TGCAGCGCCTCTAGGTTCAGTTCAGGGAATGAGCAGTTCTTC. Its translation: CSASRFSSGNEQFF.

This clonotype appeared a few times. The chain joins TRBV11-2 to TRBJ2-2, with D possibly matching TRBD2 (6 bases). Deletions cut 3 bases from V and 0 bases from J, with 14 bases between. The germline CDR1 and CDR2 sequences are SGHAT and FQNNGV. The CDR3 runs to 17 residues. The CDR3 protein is CASSLGWLASNTGELFF. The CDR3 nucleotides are TGTGCCAGCAGCTTGGGCTGGCTAGCGTCGAACACCGGGGAGCTGTTTTTT.

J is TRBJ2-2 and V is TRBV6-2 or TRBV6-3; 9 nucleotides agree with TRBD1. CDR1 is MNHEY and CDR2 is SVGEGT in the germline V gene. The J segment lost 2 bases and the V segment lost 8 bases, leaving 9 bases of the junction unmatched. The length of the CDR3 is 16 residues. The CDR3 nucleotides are TGTGCCAGCGGTCTCCCGGGACAGGGAAACACCGGGGAGCTGTTTTTT. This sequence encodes CASGLPGQGNTGELFF.

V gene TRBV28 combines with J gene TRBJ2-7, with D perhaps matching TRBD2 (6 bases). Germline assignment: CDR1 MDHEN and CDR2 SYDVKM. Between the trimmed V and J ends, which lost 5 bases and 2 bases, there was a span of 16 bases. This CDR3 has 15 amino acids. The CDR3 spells CASSPYGTPTYEQYF. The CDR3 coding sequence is TGTGCCAGCAGTCCCTACGGGACTCCTACCTACGAGCAGTACTTC.

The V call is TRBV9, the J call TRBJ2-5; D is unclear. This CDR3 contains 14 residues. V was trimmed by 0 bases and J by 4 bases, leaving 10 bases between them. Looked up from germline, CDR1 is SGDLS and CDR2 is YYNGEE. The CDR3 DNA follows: TGTGCCAGCAGCGTAGGCGGTAGCCCAGAGACCCAGTACTTC. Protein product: CASSVGGSPETQYF.

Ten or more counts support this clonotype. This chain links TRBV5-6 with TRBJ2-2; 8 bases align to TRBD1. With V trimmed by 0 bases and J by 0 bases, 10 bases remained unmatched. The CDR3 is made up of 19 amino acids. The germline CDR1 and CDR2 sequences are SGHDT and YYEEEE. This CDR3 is CASSLAKRWDRSNTGELFF. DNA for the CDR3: TGTGCCAGCAGCTTGGCCAAAAGGTGGGACAGGTCGAACACCGGGGAGCTGTTTTTT.

The CDR3 spells CASSYARGYEQYF. In DNA form, the CDR3 reads TGTGCCAGCAGTTACGCAAGGGGGTACGAGCAGTACTTC. The chain uses TRBV6-5 and TRBJ2-7, with D tentatively TRBD1 (6 bases). The germline gives CDR1 MNHEY, CDR2 SVGAGI. The CDR3 covers 13 residues. V lost 2 bases and J lost 4, with 9 bases in between.

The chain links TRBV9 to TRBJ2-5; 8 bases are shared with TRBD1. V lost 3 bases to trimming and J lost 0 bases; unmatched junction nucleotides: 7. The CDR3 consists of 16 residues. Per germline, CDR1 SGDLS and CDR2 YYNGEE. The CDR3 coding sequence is TGTGCCAGCAGCGCCGACAGGGGAACCTACCAAGAGACCCAGTACTTC. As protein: CASSADRGTYQETQYF.

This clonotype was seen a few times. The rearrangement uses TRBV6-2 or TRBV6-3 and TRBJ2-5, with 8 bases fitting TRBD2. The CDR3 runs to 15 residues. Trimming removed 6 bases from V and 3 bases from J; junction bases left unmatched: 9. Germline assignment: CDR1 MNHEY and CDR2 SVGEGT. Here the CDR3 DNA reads TGTGCCAGCAGGCGCCGCCCAGCGGGAGAAGAGACCCAGTACTTC. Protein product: CASRRRPAGEETQYF.

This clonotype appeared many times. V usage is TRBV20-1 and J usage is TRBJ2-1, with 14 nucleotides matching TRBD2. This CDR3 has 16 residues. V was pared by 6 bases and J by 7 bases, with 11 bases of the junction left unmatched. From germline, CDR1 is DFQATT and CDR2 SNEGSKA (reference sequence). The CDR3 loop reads CSARTSGRIGANEQFF. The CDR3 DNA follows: TGCAGTGCGAGGACTAGCGGGAGGATTGGAGCGAATGAGCAGTTCTTC.

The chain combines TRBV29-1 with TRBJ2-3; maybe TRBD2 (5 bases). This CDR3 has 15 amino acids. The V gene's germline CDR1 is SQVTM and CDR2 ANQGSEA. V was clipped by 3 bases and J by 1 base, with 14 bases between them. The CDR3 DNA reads TGCAGCGTTGACGCGGCCTCGAGGGGCACAGATACGCAGTATTTT. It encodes CSVDAASRGTDTQYF.

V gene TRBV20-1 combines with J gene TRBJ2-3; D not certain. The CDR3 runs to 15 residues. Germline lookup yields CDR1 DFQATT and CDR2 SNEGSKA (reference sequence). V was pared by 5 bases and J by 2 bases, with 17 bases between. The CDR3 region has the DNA TGCAGTGCTCGCCTCTCCATCACCCTCACAGATACGCAGTATTTT. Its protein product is CSARLSITLTDTQYF.

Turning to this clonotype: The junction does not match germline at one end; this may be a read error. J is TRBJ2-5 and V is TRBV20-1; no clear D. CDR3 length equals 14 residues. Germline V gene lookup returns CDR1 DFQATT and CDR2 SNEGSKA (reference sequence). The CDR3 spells CSAPFGGSQGTQYF. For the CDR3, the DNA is TGCAGTGCGCCGTTCGGTGGGTCCCAAGGGACCCAGTACTTC.